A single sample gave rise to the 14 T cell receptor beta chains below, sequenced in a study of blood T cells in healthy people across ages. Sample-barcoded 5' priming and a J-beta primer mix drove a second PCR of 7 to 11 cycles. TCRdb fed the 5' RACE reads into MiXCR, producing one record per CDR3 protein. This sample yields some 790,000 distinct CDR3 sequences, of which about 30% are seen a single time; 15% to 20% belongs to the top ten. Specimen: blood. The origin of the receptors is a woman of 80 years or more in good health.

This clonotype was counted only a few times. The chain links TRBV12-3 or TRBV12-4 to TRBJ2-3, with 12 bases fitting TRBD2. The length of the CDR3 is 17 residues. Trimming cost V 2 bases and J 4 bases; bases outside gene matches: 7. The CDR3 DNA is TGTGCCAGCAGTTTAAGGGCACTAGCGGGGGGAGCAGATACGCAGTATTTT. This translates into CASSLRALAGGADTQYF.

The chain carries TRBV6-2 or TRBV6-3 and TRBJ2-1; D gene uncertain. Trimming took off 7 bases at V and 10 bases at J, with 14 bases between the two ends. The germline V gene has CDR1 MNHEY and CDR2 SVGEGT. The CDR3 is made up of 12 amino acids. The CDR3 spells CASTETPEEQFF. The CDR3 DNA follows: TGTGCCAGCACCGAAACCCCAGAGGAGCAGTTCTTC.

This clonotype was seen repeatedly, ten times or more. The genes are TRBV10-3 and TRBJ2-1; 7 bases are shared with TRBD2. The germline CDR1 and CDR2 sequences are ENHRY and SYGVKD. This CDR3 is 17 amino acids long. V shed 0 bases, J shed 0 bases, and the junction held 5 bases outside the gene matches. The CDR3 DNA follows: TGTGCCATCAGTGAGTCCAGCGGGGTGGTCTCCTACAATGAGCAGTTCTTC. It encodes CAISESSGVVSYNEQFF.

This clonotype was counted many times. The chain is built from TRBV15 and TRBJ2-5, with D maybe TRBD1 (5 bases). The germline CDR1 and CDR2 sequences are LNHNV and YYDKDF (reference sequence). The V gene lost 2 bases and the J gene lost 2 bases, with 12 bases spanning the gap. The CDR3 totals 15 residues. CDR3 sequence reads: CATSRYATGQETQYF. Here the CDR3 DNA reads TGTGCCACCAGCAGATATGCTACAGGACAAGAGACCCAGTACTTC.

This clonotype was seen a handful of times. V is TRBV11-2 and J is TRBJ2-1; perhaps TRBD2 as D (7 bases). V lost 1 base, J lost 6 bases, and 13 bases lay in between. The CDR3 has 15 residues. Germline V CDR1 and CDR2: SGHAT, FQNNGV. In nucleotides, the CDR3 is TGTGCCAGCAGCTTAGGGGGGGGGCTCCCCAATGAGCAGTTCTTC. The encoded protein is CASSLGGGLPNEQFF.

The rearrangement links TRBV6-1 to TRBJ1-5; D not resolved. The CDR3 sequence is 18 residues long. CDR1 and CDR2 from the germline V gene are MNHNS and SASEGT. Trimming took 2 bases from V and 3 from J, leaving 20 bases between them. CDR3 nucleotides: TGTGCCAGCAGTGAAATGGTCAGGTCAAATCGGGACAATCAGCCCCAGCATTTT. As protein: CASSEMVRSNRDNQPQHF.

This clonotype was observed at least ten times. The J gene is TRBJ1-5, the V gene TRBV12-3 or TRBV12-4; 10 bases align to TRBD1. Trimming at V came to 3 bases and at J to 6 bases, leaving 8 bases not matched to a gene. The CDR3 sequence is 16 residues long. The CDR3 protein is CASSFHLTGGGQPQHF. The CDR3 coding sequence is TGTGCCAGCAGTTTTCATTTGACAGGGGGCGGTCAGCCCCAGCATTTT.

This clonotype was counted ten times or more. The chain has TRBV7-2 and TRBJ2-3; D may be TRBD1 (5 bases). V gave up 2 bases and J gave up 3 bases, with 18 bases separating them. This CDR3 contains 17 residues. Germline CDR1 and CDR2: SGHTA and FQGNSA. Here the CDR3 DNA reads TGTGCCAGCAGCTTAAAGGGGATGGGGATGGGGACAGATACGCAGTATTTT. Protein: CASSLKGMGMGTDTQYF.

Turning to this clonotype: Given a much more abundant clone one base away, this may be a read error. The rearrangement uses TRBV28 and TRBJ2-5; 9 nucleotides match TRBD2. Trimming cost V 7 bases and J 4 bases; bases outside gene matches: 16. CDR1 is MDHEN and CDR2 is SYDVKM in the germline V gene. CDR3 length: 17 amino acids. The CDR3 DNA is TGTGCCAGCAACCTCTCGGGACGAGCGGGGGGTGGAGAGACCCAGTACTTC. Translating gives CASNLSGRAGGGETQYF.

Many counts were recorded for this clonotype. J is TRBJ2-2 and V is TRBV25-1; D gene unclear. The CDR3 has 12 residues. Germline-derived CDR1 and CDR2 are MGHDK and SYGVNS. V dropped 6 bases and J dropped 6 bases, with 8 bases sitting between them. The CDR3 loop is CASSRLAGELFF. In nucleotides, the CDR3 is TGTGCCAGCAGCAGGTTGGCCGGGGAGCTGTTTTTT.

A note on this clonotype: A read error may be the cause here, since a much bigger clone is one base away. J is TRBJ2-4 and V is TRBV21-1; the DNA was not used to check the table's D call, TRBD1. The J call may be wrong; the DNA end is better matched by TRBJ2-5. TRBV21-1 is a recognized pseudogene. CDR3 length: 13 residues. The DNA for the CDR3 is TGTGTCAGCAGCAACTTCAAGGGACAGACCCAGTACTTC. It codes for CVSSNFKGQTQYF.

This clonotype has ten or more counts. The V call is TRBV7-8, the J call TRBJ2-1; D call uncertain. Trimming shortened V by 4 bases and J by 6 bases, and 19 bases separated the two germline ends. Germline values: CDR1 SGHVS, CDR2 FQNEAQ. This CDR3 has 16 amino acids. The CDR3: CASSSPIFLPGNEQFF. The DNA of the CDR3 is TGTGCCAGCAGCTCTCCCATCTTTCTCCCGGGCAATGAGCAGTTCTTC.

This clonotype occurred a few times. The CDR3 loop reads CASGPNLAGEQFF. As DNA, the CDR3 is TGTGCCAGCGGGCCAAATCTAGCGGGGGAGCAGTTCTTC. This chain joins TRBV2 and TRBJ2-1; 9 positions match TRBD2. The CDR3 loop spans 13 amino acids. Germline V CDR1 and CDR2: SNHLY, FYNNEI. The V and J ends lost 8 bases and 10 bases, in that order; junction bases with no gene match: 9.

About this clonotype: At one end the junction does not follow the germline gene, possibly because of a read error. As DNA, the CDR3 is TGTGCTAGCAGACCGGGACCATCGCACACCGGGGAGCTGTTTTTT. Residues: CASRPGPSHTGELFF. This chain links TRBV7-7 with TRBJ2-2, with D perhaps assigned TRBD1 or TRBD2 (5 bases each). Germline CDR1 and CDR2: SSHAT and FNYEAQ (reference sequence). The CDR3 sequence is 15 residues long.